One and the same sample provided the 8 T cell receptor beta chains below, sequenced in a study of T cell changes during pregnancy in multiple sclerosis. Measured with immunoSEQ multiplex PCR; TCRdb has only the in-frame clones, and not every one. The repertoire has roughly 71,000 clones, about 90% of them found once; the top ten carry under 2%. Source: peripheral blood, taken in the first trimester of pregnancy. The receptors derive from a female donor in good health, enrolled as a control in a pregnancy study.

The CDR3 sequence is CASSLEGLGGKNIQYF. The CDR3 nucleotides read TGCGCCAGCAGCTTGGAGGGGCTAGGGGGAAAAAACATTCAGTACTTC. The chain has TRBV5-1 and TRBJ2-4, with D perhaps TRBD1 (6 bases). Germline CDR1 SGHRS, CDR2 YFSETQ. The CDR3 runs 16 residues. Trimming took off 0 bases at V and 4 bases at J, with 14 bases between the two ends. Using reference TRBV5-1 and TRBJ2-4 for the parts outside the CDR3, the full variable domain is KAGVTQTPRYLIKTRGQQVTLSCSPISGHRSVSWYQQTPGQGLQFLFEYFSETQRNKGNFPGRFSGRQFSNSRSEMNVSTLELGDSALYLCASSLEGLGGKNIQYFGAGTRLSVL.

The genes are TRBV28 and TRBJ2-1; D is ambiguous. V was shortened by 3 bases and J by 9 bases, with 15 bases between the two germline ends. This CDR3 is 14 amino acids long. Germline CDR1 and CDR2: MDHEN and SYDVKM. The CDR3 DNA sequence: TGTGCCAGCAGTTTTGGGTCCGGGTACCTTGAGCAGTTCTTC. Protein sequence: CASSFGSGYLEQFF. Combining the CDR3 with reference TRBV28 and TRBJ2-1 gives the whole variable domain DVKVTQSSRYLVKRTGEKVFLECVQDMDHENMFWYRQDPGLGLRLIYFSYDVKMKEKGDIPEGYSVSREKKERFSLILESASTNQTSMYLCASSFGSGYLEQFFGPGTRLTVL.

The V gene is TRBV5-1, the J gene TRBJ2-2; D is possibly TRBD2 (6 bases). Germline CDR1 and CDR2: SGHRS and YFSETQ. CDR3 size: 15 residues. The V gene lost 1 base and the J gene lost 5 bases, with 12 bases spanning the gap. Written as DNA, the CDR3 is TGCGCCAGCAGCTTGTTTACAGGAGGGACCGGGGAGCTGTTTTTT. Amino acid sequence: CASSLFTGGTGELFF.

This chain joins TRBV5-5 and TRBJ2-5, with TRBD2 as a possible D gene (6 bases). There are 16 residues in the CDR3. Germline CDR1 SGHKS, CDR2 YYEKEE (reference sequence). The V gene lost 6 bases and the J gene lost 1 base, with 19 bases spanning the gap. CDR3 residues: CASNTGGSGPQETQYF. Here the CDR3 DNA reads TGTGCCAGCAACACGGGTGGTAGCGGACCCCAAGAGACCCAGTACTTC.

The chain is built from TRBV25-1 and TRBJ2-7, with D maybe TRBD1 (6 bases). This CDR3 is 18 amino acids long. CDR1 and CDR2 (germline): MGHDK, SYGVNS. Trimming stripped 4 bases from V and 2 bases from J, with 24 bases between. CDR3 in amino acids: CASSGGTPPQRLTYEQYF. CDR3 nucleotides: TGTGCCAGCAGTGGGGGGACACCACCCCAGCGCTTAACCTACGAGCAGTACTTC.

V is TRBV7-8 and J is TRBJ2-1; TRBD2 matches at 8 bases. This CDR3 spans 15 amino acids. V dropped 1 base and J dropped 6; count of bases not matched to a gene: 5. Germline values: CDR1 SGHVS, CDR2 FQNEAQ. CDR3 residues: CASSLVAGGINEQFF. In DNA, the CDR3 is TGTGCCAGCAGCTTAGTGGCGGGAGGTATCAATGAGCAGTTCTTC.

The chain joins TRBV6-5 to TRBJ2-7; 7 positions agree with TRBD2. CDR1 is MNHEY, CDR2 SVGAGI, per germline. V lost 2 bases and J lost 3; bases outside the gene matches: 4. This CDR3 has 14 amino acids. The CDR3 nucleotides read TGTGCCAGCAGTTACGGTGCGGGAGACTACGAGCAGTACTTC. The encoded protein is CASSYGAGDYEQYF.

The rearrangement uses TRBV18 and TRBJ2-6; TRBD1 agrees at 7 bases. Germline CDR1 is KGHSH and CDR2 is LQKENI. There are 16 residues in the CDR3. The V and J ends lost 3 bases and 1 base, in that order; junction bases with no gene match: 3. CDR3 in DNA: TGTGCCAGCTCACCGCCAGGGGGTTCTGGGGCCAACGTCCTGACTTTC. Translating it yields CASSPPGGSGANVLTF.